The present T cell receptor beta chain was sequenced within a study of CD8+ T cells in alopecia areata. Overall study findings and caveats: Lesional scalp, notably in alopecia totalis/universalis, had clonality above that of normal scalp.

V lost 2 bases to trimming and J lost 6 bases, with 8 bases between them. The CDR3 is made up of 11 amino acids. Germline V gives CDR1 GTSNPN, CDR2 SVGIG (reference sequence). About this clone: What it binds is unknown.

Indicated treatment: oral pan-JAK inhibitor, 5-10 mg twice daily. Peripheral blood and lesional scalp punch biopsies came from alopecia areata patients. TCR sequencing used cDNA made by reverse transcription of extracted RNA. Sequencing used immunoSEQ multiplex PCR; TCRdb keeps in-frame clones, though not all of them. This sample has some 190,000 clones, with about half found just once. The TCR sequence derives from a human donor with alopecia areata. The sample here was CD8+ T cells sorted from blood, taken between weeks 51 and 54, from a patient treated with tofacitinib. The V call is TRBV30, the J call TRBJ2-7, with unresolved D. The CDR3 spells CAWSPSSEQYF. CDR3 bases: TGTGCCTGGAGTCCGAGCAGCGAGCAGTACTTC.